This is a list of T cell receptor beta chains from one sample in a study of blood T cell repertoires in COVID-19. Produced via immunoSEQ multiplex PCR; TCRdb's table is partial and in-frame only. The sample shows approximately 180,000 clones, over 80% of them seen only once. Sample: peripheral blood. The receptors were sampled from a woman aged 40 to 50 with COVID-19, enrolled during active disease. Both conserved end residues are part of each CDR3. A D gene is named only where the DNA matches it firmly. Size values are once, few and many counts, or a class for expanded clones, and some rows have none.

V gene	J gene	clone size	D gene	CDR3 protein
TRBV24-1	TRBJ1-5	-	TRBD1	CATSDPVPGQGASNQPQHF
TRBV5-6	TRBJ2-7	-	-	CASNQGKDEQYF
TRBV6-5	TRBJ2-7	few	-	CASSQSYEQYF
TRBV11-1	TRBJ2-1	-	-	CASSGDRGGDNEQFF
TRBV14	TRBJ1-4	-	-	CASSPRLPREKLFF
TRBV4-1	TRBJ1-2	-	TRBD1	CASSQTNTGVGYTF
TRBV18	TRBJ1-4	-	TRBD1	CASSPQLIRGRGEKLFF
TRBV7-9	TRBJ2-3	-	-	CASSSPTDYSTDTQYF
TRBV7-9	TRBJ1-5	once	-	CASSQGSSFYSNQPQHF
TRBV23-1	TRBJ2-7	-	-	CASSQSRDSPYEQYF
TRBV5-1	TRBJ1-6	few	-	CASSLVGPQGPNSPLHF
TRBV10-2	TRBJ2-2	once	TRBD2	CASSDPAGGENTGELFF
TRBV18	TRBJ2-3	-	TRBD2	CASSELAGGSSTDTQYF
TRBV12-3/TRBV12-4	TRBJ2-3	-	-	CASSSTEANTQYF
TRBV19	TRBJ1-1	-	-	CASSIFAPSWRYETEAFF
TRBV24-1	TRBJ2-3	-	-	CATSDWPAVDTQYF
TRBV28	TRBJ1-2	-	-	CASSFGAYGYTF
TRBV21-1	TRBJ1-5	-	-	CASSPCDRTGPNQPQHF
TRBV11-2	TRBJ2-1	few	TRBD2	CASSLRAGEAYNEQFF
TRBV7-8	TRBJ2-2	few	-	CASSPTSATGELFF
TRBV12-3/TRBV12-4	TRBJ1-6	-	-	CASSLARIPLHF
TRBV28	TRBJ1-6	once	TRBD1	CASSPGGSYNSPLHF
TRBV18	TRBJ1-1	-	-	CASSLGHASSGTEAFF
TRBV24-1	TRBJ2-1	-	-	CATGASMGNEQFF
TRBV6-6	TRBJ2-2	-	-	CASSRPRVGGRTGELFF
TRBV20-1	TRBJ1-6	-	-	CSATPLSVLHF
TRBV2	TRBJ1-5	-	-	CASAGMKSNQPQHF
TRBV9	TRBJ2-2	-	TRBD2	CASSVVAGGSTGELFF
TRBV27	TRBJ1-4	few	-	CASSFQPVLGEKLFF
TRBV19	TRBJ2-2	-	-	CASSKGTGELFF
TRBV25-1	TRBJ2-7	-	TRBD1	CASSSDRGFYEQYF
TRBV11-3	TRBJ1-2	-	TRBD1	CASSRGQGAPVNGYTF
TRBV7-9	TRBJ1-2	-	-	CASSLTVNYGYTF
TRBV2	TRBJ1-4	-	TRBD1	CASVTGGRNEKLFF
TRBV12-3/TRBV12-4	TRBJ1-2	-	-	CASSLSRIYGYTF
TRBV4-1	TRBJ1-2	-	-	CASSQDIGGAGGYTF
TRBV24-1	TRBJ2-1	-	TRBD2	CATSDPGTSGDNEQFF
TRBV18	TRBJ2-7	-	TRBD2	CASSPGLAAGEQYF
TRBV7-9	TRBJ1-2	-	-	CASSLEQTAGGYTF
TRBV6-4	TRBJ2-3	-	TRBD2	CASSPGGPGTDTQYF
TRBV5-1	TRBJ2-3	-	-	CASSFQGAGSTDTQYF
TRBV7-9	TRBJ2-7	-	TRBD1	CASSEGTVSSREQYF
TRBV19	TRBJ1-5	-	-	CASAQASNQPQHF
TRBV5-6	TRBJ2-5	once	-	CASSLVADRGGETQYF
TRBV6-5	TRBJ1-4	-	TRBD1	CASSPGTVYEKLFF
TRBV15	TRBJ1-4	once	-	CATEQPGSAFEKLFF
TRBV6-2/TRBV6-3	TRBJ1-1	-	-	CASSAKTGPNTEAFF
TRBV6-6	TRBJ2-1	once	-	CASSLESEQFF
TRBV19	TRBJ2-2	-	TRBD2	CATKTSGRGVGGELFF
TRBV5-4	TRBJ1-3	-	TRBD1	CAYGQGSMFGNTIYF
TRBV5-4	TRBJ2-1	-	TRBD2	CASSEAGTSGVNEQFF
TRBV5-4	TRBJ1-2	-	-	CASSSLSLLRVYGYTF
TRBV18	TRBJ1-1	-	TRBD1	CASSPPGTGGDPLGPEAFF
TRBV4-2	TRBJ2-3	once	TRBD2	CASSQEGGTSGTTDTQYF